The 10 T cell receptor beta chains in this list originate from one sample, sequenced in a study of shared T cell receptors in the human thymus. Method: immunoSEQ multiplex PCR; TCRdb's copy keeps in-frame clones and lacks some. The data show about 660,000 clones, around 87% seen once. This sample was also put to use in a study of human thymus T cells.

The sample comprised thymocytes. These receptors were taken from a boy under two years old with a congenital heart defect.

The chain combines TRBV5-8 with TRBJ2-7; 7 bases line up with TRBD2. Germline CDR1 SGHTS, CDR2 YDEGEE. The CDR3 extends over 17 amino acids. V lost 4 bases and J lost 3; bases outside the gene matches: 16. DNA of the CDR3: TGTGCCAGCAGCCTATCCTTTTTTGGGGGGGAGAGCTACGAGCAGTACTTC. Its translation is CASSLSFFGGESYEQYF.

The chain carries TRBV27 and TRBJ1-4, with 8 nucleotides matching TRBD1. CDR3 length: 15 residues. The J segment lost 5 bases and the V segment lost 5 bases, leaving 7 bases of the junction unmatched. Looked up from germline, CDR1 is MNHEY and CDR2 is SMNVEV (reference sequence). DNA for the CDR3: TGTGCCAGCAGTCTAGACAGGGGACCCAATGAAAAACTGTTTTTT. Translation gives CASSLDRGPNEKLFF.

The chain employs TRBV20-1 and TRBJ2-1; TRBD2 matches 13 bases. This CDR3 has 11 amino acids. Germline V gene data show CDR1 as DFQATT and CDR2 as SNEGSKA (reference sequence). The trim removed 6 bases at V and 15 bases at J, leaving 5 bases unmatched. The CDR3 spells CSAPGLAGMFF. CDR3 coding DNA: TGCAGTGCCCCGGGACTAGCGGGAATGTTCTTC.

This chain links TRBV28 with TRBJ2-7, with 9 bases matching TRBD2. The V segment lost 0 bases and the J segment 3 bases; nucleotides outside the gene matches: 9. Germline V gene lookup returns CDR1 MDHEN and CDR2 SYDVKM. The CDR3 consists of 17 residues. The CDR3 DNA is TGTGCCAGCAGTTTATGGACGGCGGGAGGGCCCAACTACGAGCAGTACTTC. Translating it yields CASSLWTAGGPNYEQYF.

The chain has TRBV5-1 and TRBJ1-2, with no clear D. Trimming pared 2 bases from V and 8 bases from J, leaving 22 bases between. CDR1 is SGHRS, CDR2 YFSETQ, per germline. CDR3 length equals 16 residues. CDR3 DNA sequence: TGCGCCAGCAGCTTCCGCACAGACCCCTTTGATTGGGGCTACACCTTC. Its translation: CASSFRTDPFDWGYTF.

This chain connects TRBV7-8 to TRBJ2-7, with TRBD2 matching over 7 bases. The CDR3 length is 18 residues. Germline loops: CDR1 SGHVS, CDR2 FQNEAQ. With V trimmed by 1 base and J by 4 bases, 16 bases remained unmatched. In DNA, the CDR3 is TGTGCCAGCAGCTTAGGGGACTATCGGCAAAGACCGGAATACGAGCAGTACTTC. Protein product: CASSLGDYRQRPEYEQYF.

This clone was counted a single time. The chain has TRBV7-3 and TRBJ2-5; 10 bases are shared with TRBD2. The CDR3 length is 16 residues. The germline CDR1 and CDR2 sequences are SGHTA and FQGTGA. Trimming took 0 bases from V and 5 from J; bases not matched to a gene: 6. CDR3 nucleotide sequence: TGTGCCAGCAGCTTAACGCAGCGGGAGGGCGTGGAGACCCAGTACTTC. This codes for CASSLTQREGVETQYF.

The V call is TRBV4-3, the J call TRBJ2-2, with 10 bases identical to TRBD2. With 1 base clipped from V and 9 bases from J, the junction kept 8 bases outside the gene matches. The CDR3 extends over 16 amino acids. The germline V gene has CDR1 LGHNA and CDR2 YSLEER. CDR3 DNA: TGCGCCAGCAGCCAAGGTTCGCCGGGACTAGCGAGGGAGCTGTTTTTT. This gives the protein CASSQGSPGLARELFF.

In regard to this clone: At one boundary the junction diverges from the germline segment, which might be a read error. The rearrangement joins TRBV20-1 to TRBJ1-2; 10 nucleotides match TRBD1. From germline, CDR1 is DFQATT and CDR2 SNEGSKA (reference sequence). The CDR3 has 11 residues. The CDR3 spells CSASGQGGPSF. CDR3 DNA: TGCAGTGCTAGCGGACAGGGGGGACCTTCCTTC.

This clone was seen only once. Written as DNA, the CDR3 is TGTGCCAGCAGTCCGGGACTAGCGGGAGGTAGGGAGCAGTTCTTC. It encodes CASSPGLAGGREQFF. The chain links TRBV11-2 to TRBJ2-1, with TRBD2 identical over 15 bases. The CDR3 runs to 15 residues. Germline trimming cut 6 bases from V and 10 bases from J; bases unmatched to any gene: 7. CDR1 is SGHAT and CDR2 is FQNNGV in the germline V gene.